Sequencing of this T cell receptor (beta chain) was carried out in a study of CD4+ T cells in melanoma (dated by TCRdb to 2022 to 2024). Regarding the study in general: Neoantigen-specific CD4+ T cells in human melanoma were what the study investigated. The full study reports these points: The report described a correlation between neoantigen-specific CD4+ T cells and the function of CD8+ T cells, macrophages and B cells. Neoantigen-specific CD4+ T cells in melanoma were reported to show diverse differentiation states.

This clone was observed a few times. The clone's antigen remains unknown. Base qualities are not provided; no much larger clone lies one nucleotide away. The library was obtained by the immunoSEQ multiplex PCR assay. TCRdb retrieved this table from immuneACCESS and kept in-frame rearrangements only. Not all clones are present; in checked studies, unresolved V genes account for under half, and no reason is known for the remainder. A total of about 11,000 clones appear in this sample, around 66% of them only once. Around 10% of the sample goes to the ten largest clones. The cysteine opens and the phenylalanine closes a CDR3 of 12 amino acids. CDR3 DNA only is kept here, 36 bases in frame from base 1. The germline ends are 7 bases apart after V is trimmed by 3 bases and J by 5 bases. Based on the germline V gene, the CDR1 and CDR2 sequences are SGHAT and FQNNGV. The donors were people with melanoma.

The sequencing input was cells from a culture (not recorded whether cultured in vitro). The receptor chain draws on TRBV11-2 and TRBJ2-5; the D segment cannot be called with confidence. This TCR was sampled from a human donor with melanoma. This receptor carries the CDR3 CASSFDRETQYF. The DNA sequence is given as TGTGCCAGCAGCTTTGACCGCGAGACCCAGTACTTC.